The present T cell receptor (beta chain) was sequenced within a study of OX40 agonist ivuxolimab in advanced cancers. The CDR3 covers 14 residues. Germline values: CDR1 SGHVS, CDR2 FQNEAQ. Trimming at V came to 4 bases and at J to 6 bases, leaving 6 bases not matched to a gene. Profiled with immunoSEQ multiplex PCR; TCRdb holds only in-frame clones, not every one. The sample includes about 18,000 clones, more than 65% of them seen just once. This clone turned up a few times. This sequence originates from an adult with an advanced solid tumor such as melanoma, head and neck, liver or kidney cancer. Material: CD4+ or CD8+ T cells sorted from blood, obtained in a trial of the OX40 agonist ivuxolimab. The J gene is TRBJ2-7, the V gene TRBV7-8; TRBD1 agrees at 10 bases. The CDR3 nucleotides are TGTGCCAGCAGCTCAGCCGGGACAGGGGTCGAGCAGTACTTC. It specifies CASSSAGTGVEQYF.